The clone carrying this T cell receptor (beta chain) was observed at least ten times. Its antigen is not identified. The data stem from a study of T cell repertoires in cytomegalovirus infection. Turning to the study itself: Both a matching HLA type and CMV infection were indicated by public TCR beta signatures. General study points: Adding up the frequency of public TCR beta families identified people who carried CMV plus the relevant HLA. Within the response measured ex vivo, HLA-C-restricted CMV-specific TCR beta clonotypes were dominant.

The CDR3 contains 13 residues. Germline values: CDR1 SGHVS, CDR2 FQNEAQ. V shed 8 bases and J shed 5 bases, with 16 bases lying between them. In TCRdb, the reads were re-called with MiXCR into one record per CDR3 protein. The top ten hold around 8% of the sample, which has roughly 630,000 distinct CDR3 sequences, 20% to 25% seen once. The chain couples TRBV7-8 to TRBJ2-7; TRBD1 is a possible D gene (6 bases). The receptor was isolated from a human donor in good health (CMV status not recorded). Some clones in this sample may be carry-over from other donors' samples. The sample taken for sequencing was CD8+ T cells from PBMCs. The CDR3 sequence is CASSPAGVHEQYF. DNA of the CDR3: TGTGCCAGCTCCCCGGCAGGGGTCCACGAGCAGTACTTC.